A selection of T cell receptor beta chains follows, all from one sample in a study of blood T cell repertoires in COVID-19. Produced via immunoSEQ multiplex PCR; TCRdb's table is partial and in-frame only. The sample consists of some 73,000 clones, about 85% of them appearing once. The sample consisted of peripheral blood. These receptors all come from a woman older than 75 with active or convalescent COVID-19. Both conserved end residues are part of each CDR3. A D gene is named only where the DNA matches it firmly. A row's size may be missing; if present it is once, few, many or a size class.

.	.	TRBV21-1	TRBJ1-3	CARDSSGNTIYF	TGTGCCAGGGACAGCTCTGGAAACACCATATATTTT
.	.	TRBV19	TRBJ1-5	CASTHRVGQPQHF	TGTGCCAGTACCCACAGGGTAGGTCAGCCCCAGCATTTT
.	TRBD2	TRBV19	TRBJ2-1	CASSVSGGNEQFF	TGTGCCAGTAGTGTTTCGGGGGGGAATGAGCAGTTCTTC
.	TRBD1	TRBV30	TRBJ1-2	CALGQGGGYTF	TGTGCCCTCGGACAGGGAGGTGGCTACACCTTC
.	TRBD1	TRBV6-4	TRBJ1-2	CASSDEGQGWGYTF	TGTGCCAGCAGTGACGAGGGACAGGGATGGGGCTACACCTTC
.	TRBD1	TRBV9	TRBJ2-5	CASSDRGHETQYF	TGTGCCAGCAGCGACAGGGGGCACGAGACCCAGTACTTC
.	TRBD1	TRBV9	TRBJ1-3	CASSAWDRSGNTIYF	TGTGCCAGCAGCGCTTGGGACAGATCTGGAAACACCATATATTTT
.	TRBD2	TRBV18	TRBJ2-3	CASSTTLAGGTDTQYF	TGTGCCAGCTCAACTACACTAGCGGGGGGGACAGATACGCAGTATTTT
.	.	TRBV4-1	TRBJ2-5	CASSLTAGGRETQYF	TGCGCCAGCAGCCTCACTGCCGGAGGGAGGGAGACCCAGTACTTC
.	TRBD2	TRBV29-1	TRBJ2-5	CSVEGLAGAGTQYF	TGCAGCGTTGAAGGGTTAGCGGGCGCGGGGACCCAGTACTTC
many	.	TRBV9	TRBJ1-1	CASSVEVDVRANTEAFF	TGTGCCAGCAGCGTAGAGGTGGACGTGAGGGCGAACACTGAAGCTTTCTTT
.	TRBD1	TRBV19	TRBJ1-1	CASSIRQGLGAFF	TGTGCCAGTAGTATAAGACAGGGCCTGGGAGCTTTCTTT